This T cell receptor (beta chain) stems from a study of shared clonotypes between healthy human individuals. Profiled with immunoSEQ multiplex PCR; TCRdb holds only in-frame clones, not every one. The data show 750,000 to 1,000,000 clones, with 80% to 95% seen just once and less than 25% held by the top ten. V was trimmed by 2 bases and J by 1 base, leaving 10 bases between them. CDR1 and CDR2 (germline): MNHEY, SMNVEV (reference sequence). The CDR3 totals 15 residues. It was CD45RO-negative cells, positively selected for CCR7, that made up naive CD8 cells, with terminally differentiated effector memory CD45RA+ cells excluded.

The clonotype originates from a man aged 25-45 years in good health. Sample: naive CD8+ T cells sorted from blood. This chain uses TRBV27 with TRBJ2-3; D tentatively fits TRBD1 or TRBD2 (5 bases each). CDR3 nucleotides: TGTGCCAGCAGTTTAGGGGGAACAGGCACAGATACGCAGTATTTT. Protein sequence: CASSLGGTGTDTQYF.